The 5 T cell receptor beta chains given below trace back to one sample, sequenced in a study of shared T cell receptors in the human thymus. Libraries were prepared by immunoSEQ multiplex PCR; TCRdb keeps only in-frame clonotypes and omits some of them. The sample lists hundreds of thousands of clones, roughly 90% seen once, with 0.0085% to 0.012% in the top ten. A further study also used this sample, focusing on human thymus T cells.

Sample: thymocytes. Receptors were obtained from a boy younger than two with a congenital heart defect.

V and J are TRBV19 and TRBJ1-1; 9 bases match TRBD1. The CDR3 is 15 amino acids. J lost 1 base, V lost 5 bases, and 5 bases had no gene match. The germline V gene has CDR1 LNHDA and CDR2 SQIVND (reference sequence). The CDR3 region is CASSGGGQGNTEAFF. The CDR3, as DNA: TGTGCCAGTAGTGGAGGGGGACAGGGGAACACTGAAGCTTTCTTT. Full variable domain (missing parts from reference TRBV19 and TRBJ1-1): DGGITQSPKYLFRKEGQNVTLSCEQNLNHDAMYWYRQDPGQGLRLIYYSQIVNDFQKGDIAEGYSVSREKKESFPLTVTSAQKNPTAFYLCASSGGGQGNTEAFFGQGTRLTVV.

The rearrangement joins TRBV5-3 to TRBJ2-1, with D possibly being TRBD2 (6 bases). TRBV5-3 is identified as an open reading frame with a role that is uncertain. V lost 0 bases and J lost 10, with 8 bases in between. There are 12 residues in the CDR3. CDR3 sequence (DNA): TGTGCCAGAAGCTTGGAGGGAGGAGAGCAGTTCTTC. The encoded protein is CARSLEGGEQFF.

The chain carries TRBV5-4 and TRBJ2-3; D might be TRBD1 (5 bases). The CDR3 has 15 amino acids. CDR1 is SGHNT and CDR2 is YYREEE in the germline V gene (reference sequence). Trimming left V 3 bases short and J 0 bases short, with 11 bases between. The CDR3 is CASSSSRASTDTQYF. The CDR3 coding sequence is TGTGCCAGCAGCTCGTCCAGGGCAAGCACAGATACGCAGTATTTT. The variable domain in full, with the rest retrieved from reference TRBV5-4 and TRBJ2-3, is ETGVTQSPTHLIKTRGQQVTLRCSSQSGHNTVSWYQQALGQGPQFIFQYYREEENGRGNFPPRFSGLQFPNYSSELNVNALELDDSALYLCASSSSRASTDTQYFGPGTRLTVL.

The rearrangement joins TRBV27 to TRBJ2-7; TRBD2 might be the D (6 bases). This CDR3 spans 15 amino acids. Deletions cut 5 bases from V and 4 bases from J, with 18 bases between. The germline V gene encodes CDR1 MNHEY and CDR2 SMNVEV (reference sequence). The CDR3 DNA is TGTGCCAGCAGTCTGGATTGGGCTAGCGCGTACGAGCAGTACTTC. This sequence encodes CASSLDWASAYEQYF.

This sequence joins TRBV15 and TRBJ2-7, with TRBD2 matching over 12 bases. The length of the CDR3 is 16 residues. Looked up from germline, CDR1 is LNHNV and CDR2 is YYDKDF (reference sequence). Losses at the gene ends were 3 bases for V and 6 bases for J; bases not matched to a gene: 9. In nucleotides, the CDR3 is TGTGCCACCAGCAGTTCTGTGACTAGCGGGAGATTCGAGCAGTACTTC. This translates into CATSSSVTSGRFEQYF.